This passage covers 7 T cell receptor beta chains from one sample sequenced in a study of blood T cell repertoires in COVID-19. The protocol was immunoSEQ multiplex PCR, while the TCRdb copy is restricted to in-frame clones and leaves out a portion. The data show 100,000 to 150,000 clones, with approximately 86% seen just once and 2.3% held by the top ten. Sequencing input: PBMCs or T cells enriched from blood (not recorded which). These receptors originate from a woman aged 45 to 65 who had recovered from COVID-19.

This clone turned up a few times. The V and J genes are TRBV7-3 and TRBJ1-3; a weak D match, TRBD1 (6 bases). Trimming took 5 bases from V and 8 from J, leaving 19 bases between them. The germline V gene encodes CDR1 SGHTA and CDR2 FQGTGA. This CDR3 contains 15 residues. Here the CDR3 DNA reads TGTGCCAGCAGCGCTACAGGGTATACAGTGGACACCATATATTTT. Translation: CASSATGYTVDTIYF.

The genes are TRBV27 and TRBJ2-7; a weak D match, TRBD1 (5 bases). Between the trimmed V and J ends, which lost 3 bases and 6 bases, there was a span of 12 bases. Germline loops: CDR1 MNHEY, CDR2 SMNVEV (reference sequence). The CDR3 extends over 13 amino acids. The chain's CDR3 is CASSLTESLEQYF. Written as DNA, the CDR3 is TGTGCCAGCAGTTTGACAGAGTCCCTCGAGCAGTACTTC.

V and J are TRBV4-3 and TRBJ1-2; D is unclear. The germline gives CDR1 LGHNA, CDR2 YSLEER. The CDR3 is 14 amino acids. V lost 4 bases, J lost 4 bases, and 13 bases lay in between. The CDR3 loop is CASSPGPVGYGYTF. In nucleotides, the CDR3 is TGCGCCAGCAGCCCGGGTCCGGTCGGCTATGGCTACACCTTC.

This sequence joins TRBV3-1 (or the pseudogene TRBV3-2) and TRBJ2-2, with TRBD1 matching over 10 bases. Germline lookup yields CDR1 LGHDT and CDR2 YNNKEL (reference sequence). This CDR3 spans 16 amino acids. The junction had 5 bases not matched to a gene; V was cut back by 4 bases and J by 3 bases. The CDR3 here is CASSPRTGGDTGELFF. The DNA of the CDR3 is TGTGCCAGCAGCCCCCGGACAGGGGGAGACACCGGGGAGCTGTTTTTT.

This clone has only one observation. The genes are TRBV2 and TRBJ2-2; the D gene is possibly TRBD2 (6 bases). Trimming stripped 4 bases from V and 3 bases from J, with 9 bases between. This CDR3 comprises 14 residues. Germline lookup yields CDR1 SNHLY and CDR2 FYNNEI. CDR3 sequence reads: CASSVGGYTGELFF. The CDR3 region has the DNA TGTGCCAGCAGTGTCGGAGGGTACACCGGGGAGCTGTTTTTT.

In its sample, this clone was seen a few times. The chain has TRBV19 and TRBJ2-7; TRBD1 matches 12 bases. Germline V gene lookup returns CDR1 LNHDA and CDR2 SQIVND (reference sequence). Germline trimming cut 5 bases from V and 4 bases from J; bases unmatched to any gene: 6. This CDR3 contains 15 residues. This CDR3 reads CASSSRDRGLYEQYF. Written as DNA, the CDR3 is TGTGCCAGTAGTTCCCGGGACAGGGGGCTTTACGAGCAGTACTTC.

V and J are TRBV5-1 and TRBJ2-1; D might be TRBD1 (6 bases). CDR3 length equals 16 residues. In germline, CDR1 is SGHRS, CDR2 YFSETQ. V lost 1 base to trimming and J lost 3 bases, with 14 bases between them. CDR3 region: CASSLRDTLLYNEQFF. The CDR3 coding sequence is TGCGCCAGCAGCTTGCGGGACACTTTACTCTACAATGAGCAGTTCTTC.